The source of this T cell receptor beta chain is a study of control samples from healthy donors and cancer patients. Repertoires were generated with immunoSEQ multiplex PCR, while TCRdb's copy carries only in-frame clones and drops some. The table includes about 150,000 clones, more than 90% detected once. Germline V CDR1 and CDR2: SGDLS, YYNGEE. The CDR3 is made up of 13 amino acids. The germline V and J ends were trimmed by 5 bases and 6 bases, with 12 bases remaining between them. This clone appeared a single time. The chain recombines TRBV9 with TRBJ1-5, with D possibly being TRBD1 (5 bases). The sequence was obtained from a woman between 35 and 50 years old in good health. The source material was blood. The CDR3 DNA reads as TGTGCCAGCAGTGCCGGGGGAAGTCAGCCCCAGCATTTT. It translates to CASSAGGSQPQHF.